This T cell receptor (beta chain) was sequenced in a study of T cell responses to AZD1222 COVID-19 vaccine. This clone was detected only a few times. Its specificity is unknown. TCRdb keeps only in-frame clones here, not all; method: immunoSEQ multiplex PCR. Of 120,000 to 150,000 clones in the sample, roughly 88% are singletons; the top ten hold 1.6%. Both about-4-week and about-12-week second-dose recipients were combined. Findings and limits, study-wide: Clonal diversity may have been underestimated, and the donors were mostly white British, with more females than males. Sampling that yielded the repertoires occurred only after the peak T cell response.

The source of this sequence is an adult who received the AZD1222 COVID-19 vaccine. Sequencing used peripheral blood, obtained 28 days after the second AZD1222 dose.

The CDR3 region is CASGQASGRGEQYF. For the CDR3, the DNA is TGTGCCAGCGGCCAGGCTAGCGGGAGAGGCGAGCAGTACTTC. V usage is TRBV7-8 and J usage is TRBJ2-7; TRBD2 agrees at 10 bases. This CDR3 is built from 14 residues. Per germline, CDR1 SGHVS and CDR2 FQNEAQ. With 8 bases clipped from V and 6 bases from J, the junction kept 10 bases outside the gene matches. The full variable domain, completed using reference TRBV7-8 and TRBJ2-7, is GAGVSQSPRYKVAKRGQDVALRCDPISGHVSLFWYQQALGQGPEFLTYFQNEAQLDKSGLPSDRFFAERPEGSVSTLKIQRTQQEDSAVYLCASGQASGRGEQYFGPGTRLTVT.